What follows are 18 T cell receptor beta chains derived from one specimen sequenced in a study of Graves' ophthalmopathy and Graves' hyperthyroidism. CDR3 regions of TCR beta were amplified from RNA transcripts. Second-round multiplex PCR came after a first-round RT-PCR that employed HTBI primers. TCRdb used MiXCR to reprocess the multiplex PCR reads, holding one entry per CDR3 protein. Among about 500,000 distinct CDR3 sequences listed, around an eighth were seen once. Sequencing was done on a sample of blood. All receptors come from a woman in her 30s with Graves' ophthalmopathy.

The rearrangement uses TRBV15 and TRBJ2-7, with a tentative D call TRBD1 (5 bases). CDR1 and CDR2 (germline): LNHNV, YYDKDF (reference sequence). This CDR3 is built from 15 residues. V shed 0 bases and J shed 2 bases, with 11 bases lying between them. CDR3 sequence (DNA): TGTGCCACCAGCAGAGATCGTAAGGGGACCTACGAGCAGTACTTC. Translation gives CATSRDRKGTYEQYF.

This clonotype was seen repeatedly, ten times or more. It may be a read error: a sequence one base away is much more abundant. The chain links TRBV6-4 to TRBJ1-5; D possibly corresponds to TRBD1 (5 bases). The CDR3 spans 13 residues. Trimming cost V 3 bases and J 3 bases, with 6 bases left between them. The V gene's germline CDR1 is MRHNA and CDR2 SNTAGT. The CDR3 is CASSEDNNQPQHF. The CDR3 DNA sequence: TGTGCCAGCAGTGAGGACAACAATCAGCCCCAGCATTTT.

This clonotype was observed at least ten times. The rearrangement joins TRBV3-1 to TRBJ2-5; TRBD2 is a possible D gene (5 bases). CDR1 is LGHDT and CDR2 is YNNKEL in the germline V gene (reference sequence). Trimming took off 7 bases at V and 9 bases at J, with 21 bases between the two ends. The CDR3 runs 14 residues. The CDR3 here is CASKTTGSSRSQYF. In DNA form, the CDR3 reads TGTGCCAGCAAGACCACGGGGTCGTCACGTTCCCAGTACTTC.

On this clonotype: A much larger clonotype is one base distant, so this may be a read error. This CDR3 fails to terminate in the conserved phenylalanine or tryptophan, so it likely reflects a read error. V gene TRBV6-2 or TRBV6-3 combines with J gene TRBJ1-2; D gene ambiguous. The CDR3 contains 14 residues. The V end was cut by 2 bases, the J end by 8 bases, with 15 bases between. Germline assignment: CDR1 MNHEY and CDR2 SVGEGT. The CDR3 loop is CASSYVRDLYGYTV. The CDR3 nucleotides are TGTGCCAGCAGTTACGTGAGGGATCTGTACGGCTACACCGTC.

In its sample, this clonotype was seen a few times. The V and J genes are TRBV11-1 and TRBJ2-1; 8 bases fit TRBD1. Trimming at V came to 1 base and at J to 8 bases, leaving 13 bases not matched to a gene. CDR1 is SGHAT and CDR2 is FQDESV in the germline V gene (reference sequence). There are 17 residues in the CDR3. Here the CDR3 DNA reads TGTGCCAGCAGCTTAGAGGTTCAGGGGGCTTTGTCCGATGAGCAGTTCTTC. It yields the protein CASSLEVQGALSDEQFF.

Comments on this clonotype: Mismatch with germline at one junction end may stem from a read error. V is TRBV10-3 and J is TRBJ1-6; D ambiguous. The CDR3 has 14 residues. The germline V gene has CDR1 ENHRY and CDR2 SYGVKD. In DNA form, the CDR3 reads TGTGCCATCAGCGAGTATAGCGATAATTCACCCCTCCACTTT. Its protein is CAISEYSDNSPLHF.

This clonotype has ten or more counts. The V and J genes are TRBV9 and TRBJ2-2, with D perhaps TRBD1 (5 bases). Between the trimmed V and J ends, which lost 0 bases and 0 bases, there was a span of 6 bases. The CDR3 totals 15 residues. Germline V gives CDR1 SGDLS, CDR2 YYNGEE. The CDR3 nucleotides read TGTGCCAGCAGCGTAGGACAGTCGAACACCGGGGAGCTGTTTTTT. It encodes CASSVGQSNTGELFF.

This clonotype was observed many times. This chain joins TRBV28 and TRBJ2-4; 7 nucleotides agree with TRBD2. V lost 5 bases, J lost 15 bases, and 10 bases stayed unmatched. Germline CDR1 reads MDHEN; CDR2 reads SYDVKM. This CDR3 is 12 amino acids long. In DNA, the CDR3 is TGTGCCAGCAGTGGGGGGGGTTGGCATATGTACTTC. Its translation is CASSGGGWHMYF.

This clonotype came up many times. The J gene is TRBJ2-7, the V gene TRBV20-1; either TRBD1 or TRBD2 may supply D (5 bases each). The ends were cut back, 6 bases at V and 3 bases at J, with 15 bases in the middle. CDR3 length: 13 amino acids. The germline CDR1 and CDR2 sequences are DFQATT and SNEGSKA (reference sequence). DNA of the CDR3: TGCAGTGCGCCGGGACGGATGGGCTACGAGCAGTACTTC. This sequence encodes CSAPGRMGYEQYF.

This clonotype was found many times. The chain recombines TRBV28 with TRBJ1-1; the D gene is possibly TRBD1 (5 bases). Per germline, CDR1 MDHEN and CDR2 SYDVKM. Trimming left V 6 bases short and J 0 bases short, with 17 bases between. This CDR3 contains 16 residues. CDR3 bases: TGTGCCAGCAGGACCCCCGGCAGGGCCATGAACACTGAAGCTTTCTTT. Amino acids: CASRTPGRAMNTEAFF. Supplemented by reference TRBV28 and TRBJ1-1, the full variable domain reads DVKVTQSSRYLVKRTGEKVFLECVQDMDHENMFWYRQDPGLGLRLIYFSYDVKMKEKGDIPEGYSVSREKKERFSLILESASTNQTSMYLCASRTPGRAMNTEAFFGQGTRLTVV.

Only a few counts were recorded for this clonotype. The chain uses TRBV10-3 and TRBJ2-2; D is perhaps TRBD2 (6 bases). Germline CDR1 and CDR2: ENHRY and SYGVKD. Between the trimmed V and J ends, which lost 0 bases and 5 bases, there was a span of 7 bases. There are 14 residues in the CDR3. The CDR3 DNA reads TGTGCCATCAGTGAGTCCGGACTAACCGGGGAGCTGTTTTTT. Translation gives CAISESGLTGELFF.

This clonotype was found many times. The gene calls are TRBV6-2 or TRBV6-3 and TRBJ1-1; D is unclear. Germline V gives CDR1 MNHEY, CDR2 SVGEGT. The CDR3 runs 13 residues. Trimming shortened V by 2 bases and J by 3 bases, and 7 bases separated the two germline ends. CDR3: CASSYLVYTEAFF. The CDR3 nucleotides are TGTGCCAGCAGTTACCTGGTCTACACTGAAGCTTTCTTT.

There are many counts of this clonotype. The chain links TRBV15 to TRBJ1-5; TRBD1 agrees at 10 bases. From germline, CDR1 is LNHNV and CDR2 YYDKDF (reference sequence). V dropped 7 bases and J dropped 5; count of bases not matched to a gene: 8. This CDR3 region has 15 residues. The CDR3 loop reads CATTRDRGNYQPQHF. The CDR3, as DNA: TGTGCCACCACCCGGGACAGGGGAAATTATCAGCCCCAGCATTTT.

In this sample, this clonotype turned up many times. The chain recombines TRBV7-8 with TRBJ1-5; 10 nucleotides line up with TRBD1. The CDR3 runs to 16 residues. Unmatched junction bases numbered 6, after V lost 1 base and J lost 6 bases. Germline loops: CDR1 SGHVS, CDR2 FQNEAQ. This CDR3 reads CASSLGTGGPGQPQHF. CDR3 bases: TGTGCCAGCAGCTTAGGGACAGGGGGGCCCGGTCAGCCCCAGCATTTT.

This clonotype was found many times. A much bigger clone sits one base away, suggesting this may be a read error. The V and J genes are TRBV28 and TRBJ1-1; D is undetermined. The CDR3 is made up of 12 amino acids. Trimming took 6 bases from V and 3 from J, leaving 8 bases between them. Per the germline V gene, CDR1 is MDHEN and CDR2 is SYDVKM. The chain's CDR3 is CASRPGHTEAFF. CDR3 DNA sequence: TGTGCCAGCAGGCCCGGGCACACTGAAGCTTTCTTT.

A few counts support this clonotype. V is TRBV24-1 and J is TRBJ2-7; the D call may be TRBD1 or TRBD2 (5 bases each). V was trimmed by 2 bases and J by 3 bases, leaving 10 bases between them. The V gene's germline CDR1 is KGHDR and CDR2 SFDVKD. This CDR3 contains 14 residues. Here the CDR3 DNA reads TGTGCCACCAGTGATTCCGGGGACCTCTACGAGCAGTACTTC. Its protein is CATSDSGDLYEQYF.

This clonotype was seen many times. V gene TRBV12-3 or TRBV12-4 combines with J gene TRBJ1-1, with D unclear. The length of the CDR3 is 15 residues. Trimming pared 8 bases from V and 1 base from J, leaving 17 bases between. This chain's CDR3 is CASRSTGLPNTEAFF. The CDR3 nucleotides read TGTGCCAGCCGATCGACCGGGCTGCCGAACACTGAAGCTTTCTTT.

The chain employs TRBV3-1 and TRBJ1-3; D perhaps matches TRBD1 (6 bases). Germline-derived CDR1 and CDR2 are LGHDT and YNNKEL (reference sequence). This CDR3 spans 12 amino acids. V dropped 4 bases and J dropped 11 bases, with 12 bases sitting between them. CDR3 DNA: TGTGCCAGCAGCCTCGGGAGGGGGTCCATATATTTT. Its protein is CASSLGRGSIYF.